These T cell receptor beta chains were read from a single sample in a study of blood T cell repertoires in COVID-19. Sequencing was performed with immunoSEQ multiplex PCR; in TCRdb, only in-frame clones are kept and a portion is missing. The sample has about 190,000 clones, roughly 84% seen once. The sample comprised PBMCs or T cells enriched from blood (not recorded which). The receptor set was obtained from a woman aged 25 to 45 who had been exposed to COVID-19. Each CDR3 is given with its conserved first and last residue. The order of the fields is clone size, D gene, J gene, V gene, CDR3 protein, CDR3 DNA. D genes are given only for firm matches. Not every row has a clone size; where given, it reads once, few, many or a size class.

>NA|TRBD1|TRBJ1-6|TRBV5-4
CASSLRQGAISPLHF
TGTGCCAGCAGCTTGCGACAGGGGGCGATCTCACCCCTCCACTTT
>NA|NA|TRBJ1-1|TRBV6-5
CASRRESTEAFF
TGTGCCAGCAGGAGGGAAAGCACTGAAGCTTTCTTT
>NA|TRBD1|TRBJ2-7|TRBV27
CASRWTGSSYEQYF
TGTGCCAGCAGGTGGACAGGGAGCTCCTACGAGCAGTACTTC
>NA|TRBD1|TRBJ2-7|TRBV10-3
CAIRGDREGVAYEQYF
TGTGCCATCAGGGGGGACAGGGAAGGGGTAGCCTACGAGCAGTACTTC
>once|NA|TRBJ2-3|TRBV4-1
CASSRRGPPDTQYF
TGCGCCAGCAGTCGTAGGGGCCCTCCAGATACGCAGTATTTT
>NA|NA|TRBJ1-1|TRBV19
CASSPTRNTEAFF
TGTGCCAGTAGCCCGACAAGGAACACTGAAGCTTTCTTT
>few|TRBD2|TRBJ2-1|TRBV3-1/TRBV3-2
CASSPGTSGGHYNEQFF
TGTGCCAGCAGCCCCGGGACTAGCGGGGGCCATTACAATGAGCAGTTCTTC
>NA|NA|TRBJ1-1|TRBV6-2/TRBV6-3
CASSGAEQGPRLDTEAFF
TGTGCCAGCAGTGGAGCTGAGCAGGGCCCCCGATTGGATACTGAAGCTTTCTTT
>once|NA|TRBJ1-2|TRBV7-9
CASSWTGQGYTF
TGTGCCAGCAGCTGGACTGGGCAGGGCTACACCTTC
>NA|NA|TRBJ1-1|TRBV19
CASSLDLDYRFAFF
TGTGCCAGTAGTCTGGACCTCGATTACAGGTTCGCTTTCTTT
>NA|NA|TRBJ2-3|TRBV19
CASRGGLDTQYF
TGTGCCAGTAGGGGGGGACTGGATACGCAGTATTTT
>NA|TRBD2|TRBJ2-7|TRBV7-2
CASTRTSGGYEQYF
TGTGCCAGCACCCGGACTAGCGGGGGTTACGAGCAGTACTTC
>NA|TRBD1|TRBJ1-1|TRBV29-1
CSASGQPNTEAFF
TGCAGCGCATCGGGACAGCCGAACACTGAAGCTTTCTTT
>NA|TRBD2|TRBJ2-3|TRBV6-6
CASSLGLAGGSTDTQYF
TGTGCCAGCAGTCTCGGACTAGCGGGGGGTAGCACAGATACGCAGTATTTT
>NA|NA|TRBJ1-5|TRBV5-6
CASSFRVNSNQPQHF
TGTGCCAGCAGCTTCAGGGTGAATAGCAATCAGCCCCAGCATTTT
>NA|TRBD2|TRBJ2-3|TRBV30
CAWGPGGADTQYF
TGTGCCTGGGGCCCCGGGGGGGCAGATACGCAGTATTTT
>NA|NA|TRBJ2-2|TRBV21-1
CASSTQGNGELFF
TGTGCCAGCAGCACACAGGGAAACGGGGAGCTGTTTTTT
>NA|TRBD1|TRBJ1-1|TRBV5-1
CASSLATGGVVPEAFF
TGCGCCAGCAGCTTGGCGACAGGGGGGGTCGTTCCTGAAGCTTTCTTT
>NA|NA|TRBJ2-1|TRBV5-4
CASSLEQEQYNEQFF
TGTGCCAGCAGCTTGGAACAGGAGCAATACAATGAGCAGTTCTTC
>NA|TRBD1|TRBJ1-5|TRBV2
CASSDSTGAGGQPQHF
TGTGCCAGCAGTGATTCGACAGGGGCTGGCGGTCAGCCCCAGCATTTT
>once|NA|TRBJ1-5|TRBV2
CASSQGGQPQHF
TGTGCCAGCAGCCAGGGTGGTCAGCCCCAGCATTTT
>NA|TRBD1|TRBJ1-4|TRBV13
CASSFRTGVEKLFF
TGTGCCAGCAGCTTTCGGACAGGCGTTGAAAAACTGTTTTTT
>NA|NA|TRBJ1-6|TRBV9
CASSPGQHRISPLHF
TGTGCCAGCAGCCCTGGACAGCATAGAATTTCACCCCTCCACTTT
>NA|NA|TRBJ1-1|TRBV9
CASSVAHNEAFF
TGTGCCAGCAGCGTAGCACACAATGAAGCTTTCTTT
>NA|TRBD1|TRBJ1-5|TRBV7-2
CASSPGTGHQPQHF
TGTGCCAGCAGCCCCGGGACAGGGCATCAGCCCCAGCATTTT
>NA|TRBD1|TRBJ1-3|TRBV18
CASSGQAGENGNTIYF
TGTGCCAGCTCAGGACAGGCCGGGGAGAATGGAAACACCATATATTTT
>NA|NA|TRBJ2-2|TRBV24-1
CATSSHRDTGELFF
TGTGCCACCAGTTCCCACAGGGACACCGGGGAGCTGTTTTTT
>NA|TRBD1|TRBJ2-1|TRBV5-1
CASSSSGTGYDNEQFF
TGCGCCAGCAGCTCCTCCGGGACAGGGTATGACAATGAGCAGTTCTTC
>NA|NA|TRBJ1-5|TRBV19
CASSTTTGNSNQPQHF
TGTGCCAGTAGTACAACGACAGGCAATAGCAATCAGCCCCAGCATTTT
>NA|TRBD1|TRBJ2-1|TRBV11-2
CASRDRGYEQFF
TGTGCCAGCCGGGACAGGGGGTATGAGCAGTTCTTC
>NA|NA|TRBJ2-7|TRBV19
CASSLGAGQDEQYF
TGTGCCAGTAGCTTGGGAGCGGGCCAGGACGAGCAGTACTTC
>NA|NA|TRBJ1-2|TRBV5-1
CASSLEGGVGYGYTF
TGCGCCAGCAGCTTGGAAGGCGGCGTTGGGTATGGCTACACCTTC
>NA|TRBD1|TRBJ1-2|TRBV4-3
CASSQGSTGWGYTF
TGCGCCAGCAGCCAAGGATCGACAGGGTGGGGCTACACCTTC
>NA|NA|TRBJ2-7|TRBV28
CATQGGSYEQYF
TGTGCCACCCAGGGTGGGTCCTACGAGCAGTACTTC
>few|NA|TRBJ1-5|TRBV30
CAWSGQVYQPQHF
TGTGCCTGGAGTGGGCAGGTTTATCAGCCCCAGCATTTT
>NA|NA|TRBJ1-1|TRBV5-6
CASSGDMGRDTEAFF
TGTGCCAGCAGCGGAGACATGGGGAGGGACACTGAAGCTTTCTTT
>NA|NA|TRBJ1-6|TRBV14
CASSQELVGRGNSPLHF
TGTGCCAGCAGCCAAGAACTGGTGGGGAGGGGTAATTCACCCCTCCACTTT
>NA|TRBD2|TRBJ2-2|TRBV3-1/TRBV3-2
CASTNTRGGGRTGELFF
TGTGCCAGCACCAATACGCGGGGGGGCGGTCGGACCGGGGAGCTGTTTTTT
>NA|NA|TRBJ2-6|TRBV29-1
CSGLLGGNVLTF
TGCAGCGGTCTTCTCGGGGGCAACGTCCTGACTTTC
>NA|TRBD2|TRBJ2-3|TRBV7-9
CASRRPPRLAGPTDTQYF
TGTGCCAGCAGAAGACCACCGCGACTAGCGGGGCCCACAGATACGCAGTATTTT
>NA|NA|TRBJ1-1|TRBV7-8
CASSLVPGWTEAFF
TGTGCCAGCAGCTTAGTTCCAGGGTGGACTGAAGCTTTCTTT
>NA|NA|TRBJ2-3|TRBV7-7
CASSSVGLSTDTQYF
TGTGCTAGCAGCTCGGTCGGTCTTAGCACAGATACGCAGTATTTT
>NA|NA|TRBJ1-4|TRBV5-5
CASNTPGKDEKLFF
TGTGCCAGCAATACCCCAGGGAAAGATGAAAAACTGTTTTTT
>NA|TRBD2|TRBJ2-5|TRBV7-2
CASSLSGGPPETQYF
TGTGCCAGCAGCTTAAGCGGGGGGCCCCCAGAGACCCAGTACTTC
>NA|TRBD2|TRBJ2-2|TRBV5-1
CASSLLFRTSGGLGELFF
TGCGCCAGCAGCTTGCTCTTCCGGACTAGCGGGGGGCTAGGGGAGCTGTTTTTT
>NA|TRBD1|TRBJ2-2|TRBV19
CASSGRQGPNTGELFF
TGTGCCAGTAGTGGAAGACAGGGGCCGAACACCGGGGAGCTGTTTTTT
>NA|NA|TRBJ2-7|TRBV4-1
CASSRSSGDYEQYF
TGCGCCAGCAGCCGAAGTTCCGGGGACTACGAGCAGTACTTC
>NA|TRBD2|TRBJ2-1|TRBV3-1/TRBV3-2
CASSQPKRGQSYNEQFF
TGTGCCAGCAGCCAACCTAAGCGGGGGCAATCCTACAATGAGCAGTTCTTC
>NA|TRBD1|TRBJ1-1|TRBV5-1
CASSLFGGTANTEAFF
TGCGCCAGCAGCTTGTTCGGCGGGACAGCCAACACTGAAGCTTTCTTT
>NA|NA|TRBJ1-5|TRBV10-3
CAISEPGSGQPQHF
TGTGCCATCAGTGAGCCCGGGTCCGGTCAGCCCCAGCATTTT
>NA|TRBD2|TRBJ2-2|TRBV2
CASSEWRGGTGELFF
TGTGCCAGCAGTGAATGGCGGGGGGGCACCGGGGAGCTGTTTTTT
>once|TRBD1|TRBJ1-4|TRBV29-1
CSVFTGGGEKLFF
TGCAGCGTTTTTACAGGGGGTGGCGAAAAACTGTTTTTT
>few|NA|TRBJ2-5|TRBV4-1
CASSQDKGRAQETQYF
TGCGCCAGCAGCCAAGATAAGGGCAGGGCCCAAGAGACCCAGTACTTC
>NA|NA|TRBJ1-5|TRBV12-5
CASGTHQPQHF
TGTGCTAGTGGCACTCATCAGCCCCAGCATTTT
>NA|TRBD1|TRBJ1-1|TRBV5-1
CASSLGGQGSTEAFF
TGCGCCAGCAGCTTGGGAGGACAGGGGAGCACTGAAGCTTTCTTT
>NA|TRBD1|TRBJ2-1|TRBV27
CASSDRTGNEQFF
TGTGCCAGCAGTGACCGGACAGGGAATGAGCAGTTCTTC